This T cell receptor (beta chain) was sequenced for a study of shared clonotypes between healthy human individuals. Generated by immunoSEQ multiplex PCR, the TCRdb table keeps only in-frame clones and is missing some. The table includes about 2.4 million clones, roughly 92% detected once. CDR3 length: 12 residues. Per the germline V gene, CDR1 is GTSNPN and CDR2 is SVGIG (reference sequence). V was clipped by 5 bases and J by 7 bases, with 9 bases between them. This rearrangement joins TRBV30 to TRBJ1-6; D gene uncertain. The receptor was isolated from a man aged 18 to 29 in good health. Sample: naive CD4+ T cells sorted from blood. Subset here: CD45RA+ positively selected. The CDR3 bases are TGTGCCTGGTGGTCGGGGAATTCACCCCTCCACTTT. Translated: CAWWSGNSPLHF.